This T cell receptor (beta chain) was identified during a study of T cells in Graves' hyperthyroidism and ophthalmopathy. TCR beta CDR3 region amplification was performed from RNA transcripts. The TCR CDR3 was amplified in a first-round RT-PCR using the HTBI primer set. TCRdb redid the calling of the multiplex PCR reads with MiXCR, one entry per CDR3 protein. Among hundreds of thousands of distinct CDR3 sequences listed, approximately 14% were seen once. The ends were cut back, 5 bases at V and 2 bases at J, with 13 bases in the middle. The CDR3 consists of 14 residues. The germline CDR1 and CDR2 sequences are SGHRS and YFSETQ. Uncontrolled infection, other autoimmune disease, pregnancy or lactation excluded patients. Sampled blood dates from first hyperthyroidism diagnosis, and it precedes any ophthalmopathy symptoms.

The specimen sequenced was blood. The sequence was obtained from a woman in her 30s with Graves' hyperthyroidism that later progressed to Graves' ophthalmopathy. J is TRBJ2-5 and V is TRBV5-1, with D uncertain. CDR3 region: CASSKIDTQETQYF. DNA for the CDR3: TGCGCCAGCAGTAAGATAGACACACAAGAGACCCAGTACTTC.